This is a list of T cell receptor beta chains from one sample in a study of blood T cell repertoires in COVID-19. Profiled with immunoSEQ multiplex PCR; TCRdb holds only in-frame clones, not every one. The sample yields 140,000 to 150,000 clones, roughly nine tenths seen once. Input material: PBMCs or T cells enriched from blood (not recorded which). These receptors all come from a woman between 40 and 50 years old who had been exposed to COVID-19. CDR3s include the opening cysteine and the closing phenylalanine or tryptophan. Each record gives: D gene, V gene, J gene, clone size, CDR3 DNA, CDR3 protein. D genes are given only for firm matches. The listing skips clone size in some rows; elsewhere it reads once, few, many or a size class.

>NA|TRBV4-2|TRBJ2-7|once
TGTGCCAGCAGCCAAGACGGCACGGGGGAGCAGTACTTC
CASSQDGTGEQYF
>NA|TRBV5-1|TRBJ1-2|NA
TGCGCCAGCAGCCTCGAGGCTACTTATGGCTACACCTTC
CASSLEATYGYTF
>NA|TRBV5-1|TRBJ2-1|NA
TGCGCCAGCAGCTTGGGACGAGGAGAGGCCTACAATGAGCAGTTCTTC
CASSLGRGEAYNEQFF
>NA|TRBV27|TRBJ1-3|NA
TGTGCCAGCAGCGAACAGGGTTCTGGAAACACCATATATTTT
CASSEQGSGNTIYF
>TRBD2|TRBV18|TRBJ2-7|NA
TGTGCCAGCTCTCGCTCTAGCGGGCTAAGCTCCTACGAGCAGTACTTC
CASSRSSGLSSYEQYF
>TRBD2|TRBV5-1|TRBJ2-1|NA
TGCGCCAGCAGCTCTAGCGGGGGGCTGGATGAGCAGTTCTTC
CASSSSGGLDEQFF
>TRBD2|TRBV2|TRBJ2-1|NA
TGTGCCAGCACTTCATTACGGGGGGGCAGCTACAATGAGCAGTTCTTC
CASTSLRGGSYNEQFF
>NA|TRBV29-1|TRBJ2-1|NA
TGCAGCGTTGCGGACAGCGACAATGAGCAGTTCTTC
CSVADSDNEQFF
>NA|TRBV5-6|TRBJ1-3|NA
TGTGCCAGCAGCGAGGTCGGGAGGGCTGGAAACACCATATATTTT
CASSEVGRAGNTIYF
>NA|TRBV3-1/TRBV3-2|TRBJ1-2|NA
TGTGCCAGCAGCCCCGCTAACCTTAACGAGTACTATGGCTACACCTTC
CASSPANLNEYYGYTF
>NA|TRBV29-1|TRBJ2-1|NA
TGCAGCGTTGTTAGCCTCTACAATGAGCAGTTCTTC
CSVVSLYNEQFF
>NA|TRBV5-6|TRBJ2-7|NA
TGTGCCAGCAGCGGTGCCGGGACTGCCTACTACGAGCAGTACTTC
CASSGAGTAYYEQYF
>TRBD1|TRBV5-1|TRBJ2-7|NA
TGCGCCAGCAGCTTGGAAGACAGGGGCTCCTACGAGCAGTACTTC
CASSLEDRGSYEQYF
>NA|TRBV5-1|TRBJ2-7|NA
TGCGCCAGCAGCTTTCTTCAGGGTCCCTACGAGCAGTACTTC
CASSFLQGPYEQYF
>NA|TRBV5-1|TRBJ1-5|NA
TGCGCCAGCAGTCCCGGTAGTTCGGGCAATCAGCCCCAGCATTTT
CASSPGSSGNQPQHF
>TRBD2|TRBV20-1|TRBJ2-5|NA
TGCAGTGCTAGTGGACTAGCGGGGGGGGAGACCCAGTACTTC
CSASGLAGGETQYF
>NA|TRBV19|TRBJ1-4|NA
TGTGCCAGTAGTTTCGCAGCCTCCGGGGGTGAAAAACTGTTTTTT
CASSFAASGGEKLFF
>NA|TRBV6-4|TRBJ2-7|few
TGTGCCAGCAGTTCAGCACTAGCCGATCCGATAGACGAGCAGTACTTC
CASSSALADPIDEQYF
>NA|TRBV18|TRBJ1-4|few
TGTGCCAGCTCACCCGGGGTTAGTGAAAAACTGTTTTTT
CASSPGVSEKLFF
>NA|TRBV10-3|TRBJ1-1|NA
TGTGCCATCGGAACAGGGAGATCGAGTGGCACTGAAGCTTTCTTT
CAIGTGRSSGTEAFF
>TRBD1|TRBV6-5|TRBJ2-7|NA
TGTGCCAGCAGTTACCGACAGGGTGGCAACGAGCAGTACTTC
CASSYRQGGNEQYF
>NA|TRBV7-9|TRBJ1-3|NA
TGTGCCAGCAGCTTAGGATTATCACAGGGCTCTGGAAACACCATATATTTT
CASSLGLSQGSGNTIYF
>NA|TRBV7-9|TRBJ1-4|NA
TGTGCCAGCAGCTTAGCGCGAGGGAACGGTGAAAAACTGTTTTTT
CASSLARGNGEKLFF
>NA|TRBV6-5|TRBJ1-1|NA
TGTGCCAGCAGTTCTAAGACAAAAGCTTTCTTT
CASSSKTKAFF
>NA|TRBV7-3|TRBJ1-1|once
TGTGCCAGCAGCTTCGCCAGGGTCAACACTGAAGCTTTCTTT
CASSFARVNTEAFF
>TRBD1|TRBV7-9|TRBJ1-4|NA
TGTGCCAGCAGCTTAGCGGAAGACAGGGCCAGGGGAAAACTGTTTTTT
CASSLAEDRARGKLFF
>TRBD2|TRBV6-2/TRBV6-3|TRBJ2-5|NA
TGTGCCAGCAGTTTCGCTAGCGGGAGCTTACGGGAGACCCAGTACTTC
CASSFASGSLRETQYF
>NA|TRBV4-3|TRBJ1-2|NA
TGCGCCAGCAGCCAAGAGGAGGGGATCTATGGCTACACCTTC
CASSQEEGIYGYTF
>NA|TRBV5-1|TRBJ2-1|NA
TGCGCCAGCAGCTTGGGACTAGGGCCCTACAATGAGCAGTTCTTC
CASSLGLGPYNEQFF
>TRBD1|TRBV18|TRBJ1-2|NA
TGTGCCAGCTCACCCGCCGGACAGGGTAACTATGGCTACACCTTC
CASSPAGQGNYGYTF
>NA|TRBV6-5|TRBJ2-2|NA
TGTGCCAGCAGTTACAGGGAGGGGGAGCTGTTTTTT
CASSYREGELFF
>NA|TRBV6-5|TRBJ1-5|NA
TGTGCCAGCATTCTCGACTCGGGTCAGCCCCAGCATTTT
CASILDSGQPQHF
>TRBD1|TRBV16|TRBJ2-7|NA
TGTGCCAGCAGCCCCAGGGGGAGTGCCTACGAGCAGTACTTC
CASSPRGSAYEQYF
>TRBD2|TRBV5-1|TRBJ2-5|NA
TGCGCCAGCAACCTGATAGCGGGAAGGGGAGAGACCCAGTACTTC
CASNLIAGRGETQYF
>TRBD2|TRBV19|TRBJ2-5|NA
TGTGCCAGTAGTATAGGCTCGGGGGGGGCAGAGACCCAGTACTTC
CASSIGSGGAETQYF
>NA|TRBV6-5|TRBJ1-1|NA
TGTGCCAGCAGTTACTTTCGGGATAGCGTCGCTTTCTTT
CASSYFRDSVAFF
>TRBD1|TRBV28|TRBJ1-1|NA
TGTGCCAGCAGTCTCCGACAGGGAGAAACTGAAGCTTTCTTT
CASSLRQGETEAFF
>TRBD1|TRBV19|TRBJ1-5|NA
TGTGCCAGTAGTATATCGGGACAGGGTGCCCGCAATCAGCCCCAGCATTTT
CASSISGQGARNQPQHF
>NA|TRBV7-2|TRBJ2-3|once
TGTGCCAGCAGCTCCTTGGGGCGACGAGGTTCAGATACGCAGTATTTT
CASSSLGRRGSDTQYF
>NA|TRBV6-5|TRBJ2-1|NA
TGTGCCAGCACCGTGTACAATGAGCAGTTCTTC
CASTVYNEQFF
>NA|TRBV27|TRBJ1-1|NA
TGTGCCAGCAAAGGCGGAAGGAGTATAATGAACACTGAAGCTTTCTTT
CASKGGRSIMNTEAFF
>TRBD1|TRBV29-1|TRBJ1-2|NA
TGCAGCGTTGATCCTCCAGGGGGTGACTATGGCTACACCTTC
CSVDPPGGDYGYTF
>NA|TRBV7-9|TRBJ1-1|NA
TGTGCCAGCAGCCCCCCCGAGGGCGACACTGAAGCTTTCTTT
CASSPPEGDTEAFF
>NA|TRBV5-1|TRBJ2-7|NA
TGCGCCAGCAGCTTGAACGGGAAGACCTACGAGCAGTACTTC
CASSLNGKTYEQYF
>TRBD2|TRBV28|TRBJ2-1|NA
TGTGCCAGCAGTTCCGCCGGGGCGGGAGCTACCTACAATGAGCAGTTCTTC
CASSSAGAGATYNEQFF
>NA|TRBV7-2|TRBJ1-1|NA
TGTGCCAGCAGGACCTTCAGGGGCACTGAAGCTTTCTTT
CASRTFRGTEAFF
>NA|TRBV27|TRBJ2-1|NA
TGTGCCAGCAGTTCGAGAAGCTCCTACAATGAGCAGTTCTTC
CASSSRSSYNEQFF
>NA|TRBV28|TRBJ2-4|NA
TGTGCCAGCAGTTGGAAGGCTTACAGAGCCAAAAACATTCAGTACTTC
CASSWKAYRAKNIQYF